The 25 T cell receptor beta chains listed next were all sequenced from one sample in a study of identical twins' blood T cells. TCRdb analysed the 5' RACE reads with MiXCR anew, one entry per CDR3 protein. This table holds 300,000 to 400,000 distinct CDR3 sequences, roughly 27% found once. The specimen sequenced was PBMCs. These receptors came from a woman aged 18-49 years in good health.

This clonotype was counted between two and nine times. CDR3 sequence (DNA): TGTGCCAGCAGCACCCACGGGGGCGAGCAGTACTTC. Translated, it gives CASSTHGGEQYF. The chain is built from TRBV7-9 and TRBJ2-7; maybe TRBD2 (6 bases). The CDR3 has 12 amino acids. V was shortened by 5 bases and J by 6 bases, with 11 bases between the two germline ends. The germline V gene has CDR1 SEHNR and CDR2 FQNEAQ (reference sequence).

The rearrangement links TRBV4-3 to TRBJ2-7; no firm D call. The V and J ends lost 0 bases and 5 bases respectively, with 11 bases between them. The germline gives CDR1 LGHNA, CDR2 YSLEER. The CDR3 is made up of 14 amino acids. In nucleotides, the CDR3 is TGCGCCAGCAGCCAAGATTGGGCGACAAACGAGCAGTACTTC. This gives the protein CASSQDWATNEQYF.

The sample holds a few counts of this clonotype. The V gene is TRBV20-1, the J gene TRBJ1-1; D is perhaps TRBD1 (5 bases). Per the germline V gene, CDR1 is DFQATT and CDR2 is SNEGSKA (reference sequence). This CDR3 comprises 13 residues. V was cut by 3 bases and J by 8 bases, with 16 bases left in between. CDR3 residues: CSASNTGTTEAFF. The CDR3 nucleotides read TGCAGTGCTAGCAATACCGGGACTACCGAAGCTTTCTTT.

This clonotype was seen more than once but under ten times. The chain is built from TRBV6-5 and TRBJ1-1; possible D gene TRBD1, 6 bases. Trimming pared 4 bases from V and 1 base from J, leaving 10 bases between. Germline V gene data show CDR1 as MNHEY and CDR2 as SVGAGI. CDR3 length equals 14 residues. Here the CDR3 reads CASSFTTGNTEAFF. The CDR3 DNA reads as TGTGCCAGCAGTTTCACGACAGGGAACACTGAAGCTTTCTTT.

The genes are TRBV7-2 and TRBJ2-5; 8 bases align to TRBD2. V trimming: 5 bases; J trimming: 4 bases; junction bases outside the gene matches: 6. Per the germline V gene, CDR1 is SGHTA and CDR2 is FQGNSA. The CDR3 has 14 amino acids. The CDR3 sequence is CASSAPGTRETQYF. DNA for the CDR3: TGTGCCAGCAGCGCTCCGGGGACTAGAGAGACCCAGTACTTC.

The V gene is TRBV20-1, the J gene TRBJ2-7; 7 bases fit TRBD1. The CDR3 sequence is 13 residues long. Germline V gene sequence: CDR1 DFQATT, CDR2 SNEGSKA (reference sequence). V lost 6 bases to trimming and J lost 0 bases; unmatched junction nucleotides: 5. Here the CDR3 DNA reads TGCAGTGCGGAACAGGGGCACTCCTACGAGCAGTACTTC. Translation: CSAEQGHSYEQYF.

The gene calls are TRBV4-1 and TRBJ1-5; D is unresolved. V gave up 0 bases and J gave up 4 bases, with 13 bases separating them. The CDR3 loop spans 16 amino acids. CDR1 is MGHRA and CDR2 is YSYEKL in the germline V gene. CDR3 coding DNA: TGCGCCAGCAGCCAAGATACTAGACTGAAAAATCAGCCCCAGCATTTT. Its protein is CASSQDTRLKNQPQHF.

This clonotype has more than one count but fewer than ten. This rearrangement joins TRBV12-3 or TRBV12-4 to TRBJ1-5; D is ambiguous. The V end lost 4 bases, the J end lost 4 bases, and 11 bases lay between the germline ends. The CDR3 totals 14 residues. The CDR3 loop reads CASSWIMGNQPQHF. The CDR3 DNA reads TGTGCCAGCAGTTGGATAATGGGAAATCAGCCCCAGCATTTT.

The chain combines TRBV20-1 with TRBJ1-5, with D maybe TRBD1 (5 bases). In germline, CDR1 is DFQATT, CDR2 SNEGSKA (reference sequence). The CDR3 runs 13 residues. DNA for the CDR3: TGCAGCCTCCAGGCAGGGTACGATCAGCCCCAGCATTTT. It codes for CSLQAGYDQPQHF.

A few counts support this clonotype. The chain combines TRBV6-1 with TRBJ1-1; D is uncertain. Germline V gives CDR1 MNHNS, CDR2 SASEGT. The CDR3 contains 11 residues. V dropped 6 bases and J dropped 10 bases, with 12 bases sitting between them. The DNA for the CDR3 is TGTGCCAGCAGCCGTGTGGGTGCAGCTTTCTTT. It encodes CASSRVGAAFF.

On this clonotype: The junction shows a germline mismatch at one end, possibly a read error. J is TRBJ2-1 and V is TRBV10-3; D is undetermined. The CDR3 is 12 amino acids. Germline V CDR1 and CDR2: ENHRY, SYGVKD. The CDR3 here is CTISESYNEQFF. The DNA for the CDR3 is TGTACCATCAGTGAGAGCTACAATGAGCAGTTCTTC.

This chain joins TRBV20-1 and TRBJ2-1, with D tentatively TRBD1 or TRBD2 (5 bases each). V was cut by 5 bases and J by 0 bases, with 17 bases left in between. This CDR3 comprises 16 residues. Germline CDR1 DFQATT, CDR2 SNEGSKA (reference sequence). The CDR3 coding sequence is TGCAGTGCTGGGGGTTTTGCGGACATCTCCTACAATGAGCAGTTCTTC. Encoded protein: CSAGGFADISYNEQFF.

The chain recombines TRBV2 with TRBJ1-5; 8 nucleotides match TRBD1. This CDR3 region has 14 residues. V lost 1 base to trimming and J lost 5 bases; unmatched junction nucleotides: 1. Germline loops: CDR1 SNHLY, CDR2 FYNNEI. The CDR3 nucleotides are TGTGCCAGCAGTGAAGAACAGGGGGATCAGCCCCAGCATTTT. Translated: CASSEEQGDQPQHF.

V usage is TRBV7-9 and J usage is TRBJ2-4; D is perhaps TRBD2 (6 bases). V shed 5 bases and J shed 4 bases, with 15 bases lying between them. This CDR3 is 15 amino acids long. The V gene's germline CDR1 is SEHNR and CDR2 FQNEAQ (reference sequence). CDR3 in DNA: TGTGCCAGCAGCCTAGAGACTAGTCCAAAAAACATTCAGTACTTC. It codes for CASSLETSPKNIQYF.

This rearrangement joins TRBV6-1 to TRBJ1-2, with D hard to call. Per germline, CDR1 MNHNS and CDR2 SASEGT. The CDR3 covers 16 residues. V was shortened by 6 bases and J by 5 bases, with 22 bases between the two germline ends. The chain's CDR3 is CASRKDTAIPGYGYTF. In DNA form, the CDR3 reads TGTGCCAGCAGGAAAGACACAGCTATACCCGGGTATGGCTACACCTTC.

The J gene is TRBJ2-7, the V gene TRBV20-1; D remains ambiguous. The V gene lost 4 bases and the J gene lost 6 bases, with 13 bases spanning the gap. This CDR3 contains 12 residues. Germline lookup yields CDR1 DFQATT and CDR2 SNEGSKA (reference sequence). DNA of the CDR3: TGCAGTGCTACAGGAGACGTCGTCGAGCAGTACTTC. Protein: CSATGDVVEQYF.

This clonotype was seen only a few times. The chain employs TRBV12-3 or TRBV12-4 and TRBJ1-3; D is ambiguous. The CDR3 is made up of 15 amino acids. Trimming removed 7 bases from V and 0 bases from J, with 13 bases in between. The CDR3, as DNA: TGTGCCAGCATCTTGACTTCCGACTCTGGAAACACCATATATTTT. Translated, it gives CASILTSDSGNTIYF.

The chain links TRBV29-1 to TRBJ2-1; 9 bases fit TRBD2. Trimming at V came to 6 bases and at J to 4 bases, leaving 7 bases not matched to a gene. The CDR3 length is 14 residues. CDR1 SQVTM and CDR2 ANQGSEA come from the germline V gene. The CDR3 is CSVISGSGYNEQFF. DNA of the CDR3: TGCAGCGTCATTAGCGGGAGCGGATACAATGAGCAGTTCTTC.

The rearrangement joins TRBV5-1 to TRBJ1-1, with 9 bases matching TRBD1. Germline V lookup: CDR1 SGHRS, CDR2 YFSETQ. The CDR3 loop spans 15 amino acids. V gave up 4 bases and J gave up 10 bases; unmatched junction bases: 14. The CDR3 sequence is CASSIDTGGAFRAFF. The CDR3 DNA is TGCGCCAGCAGCATAGATACAGGGGGCGCCTTCAGAGCTTTCTTT.

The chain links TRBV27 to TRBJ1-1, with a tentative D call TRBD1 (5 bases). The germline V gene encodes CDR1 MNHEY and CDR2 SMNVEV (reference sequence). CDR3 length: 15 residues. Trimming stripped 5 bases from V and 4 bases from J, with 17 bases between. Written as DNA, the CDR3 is TGTGCCAGCAGTCCCCGAGGGGTCCCGGGCACTGAAGCTTTCTTT. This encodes CASSPRGVPGTEAFF.

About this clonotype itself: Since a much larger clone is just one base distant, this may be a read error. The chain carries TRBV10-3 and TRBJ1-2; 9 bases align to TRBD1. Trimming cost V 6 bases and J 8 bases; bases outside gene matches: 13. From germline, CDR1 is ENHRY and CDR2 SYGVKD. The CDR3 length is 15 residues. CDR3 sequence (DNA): TGTGCCATCAGCAGGACAGGGGACCCTATTAAGGGCTACACCTTC. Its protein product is CAISRTGDPIKGYTF.

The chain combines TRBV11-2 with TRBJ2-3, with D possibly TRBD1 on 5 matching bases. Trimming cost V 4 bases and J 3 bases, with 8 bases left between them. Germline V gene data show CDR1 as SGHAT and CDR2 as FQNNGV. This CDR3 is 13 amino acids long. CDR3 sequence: CASSSHRTDTQYF. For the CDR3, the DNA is TGTGCCAGCAGCTCGCACAGGACAGATACGCAGTATTTT.

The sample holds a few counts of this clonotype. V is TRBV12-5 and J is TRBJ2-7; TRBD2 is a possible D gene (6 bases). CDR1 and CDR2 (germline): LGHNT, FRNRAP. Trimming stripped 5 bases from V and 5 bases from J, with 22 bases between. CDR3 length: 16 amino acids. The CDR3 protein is CASGLLLAADVHEQYF. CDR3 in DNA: TGTGCTAGTGGTCTCCTCTTAGCGGCGGATGTACACGAGCAGTACTTC.

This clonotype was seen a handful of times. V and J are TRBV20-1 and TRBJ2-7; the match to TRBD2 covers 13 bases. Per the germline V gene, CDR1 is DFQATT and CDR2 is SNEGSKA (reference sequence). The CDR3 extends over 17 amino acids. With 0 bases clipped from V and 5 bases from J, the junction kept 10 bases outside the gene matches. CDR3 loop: CSARDPWTSGSPNEQYF. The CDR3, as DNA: TGCAGTGCTAGAGATCCTTGGACTAGCGGGAGTCCTAACGAGCAGTACTTC.

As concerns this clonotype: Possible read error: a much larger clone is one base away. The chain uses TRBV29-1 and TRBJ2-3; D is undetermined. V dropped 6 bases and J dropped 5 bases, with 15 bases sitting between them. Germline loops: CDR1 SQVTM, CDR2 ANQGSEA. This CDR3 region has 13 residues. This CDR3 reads CSVLSDPGDTQYF. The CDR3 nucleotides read TGCAGCGTATTATCAGACCCAGGAGATACGCAGTATTTT.